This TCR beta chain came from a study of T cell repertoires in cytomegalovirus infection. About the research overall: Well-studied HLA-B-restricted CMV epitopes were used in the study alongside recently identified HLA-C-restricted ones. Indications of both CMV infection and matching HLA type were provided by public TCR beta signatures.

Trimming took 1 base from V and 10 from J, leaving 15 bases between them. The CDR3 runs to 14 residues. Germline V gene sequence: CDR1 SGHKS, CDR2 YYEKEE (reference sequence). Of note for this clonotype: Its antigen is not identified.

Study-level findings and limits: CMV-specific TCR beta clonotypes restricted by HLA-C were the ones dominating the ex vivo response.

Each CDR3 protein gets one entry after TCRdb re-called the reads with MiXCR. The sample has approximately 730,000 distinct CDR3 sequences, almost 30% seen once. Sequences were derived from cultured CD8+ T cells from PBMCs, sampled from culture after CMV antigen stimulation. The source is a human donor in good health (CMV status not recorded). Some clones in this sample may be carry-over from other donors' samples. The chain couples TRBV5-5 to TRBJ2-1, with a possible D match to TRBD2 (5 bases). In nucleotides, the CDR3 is TGTGCCAGCAGCTTGAGGCTAGCAATTTACGAGCAGTTCTTC. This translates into CASSLRLAIYEQFF.